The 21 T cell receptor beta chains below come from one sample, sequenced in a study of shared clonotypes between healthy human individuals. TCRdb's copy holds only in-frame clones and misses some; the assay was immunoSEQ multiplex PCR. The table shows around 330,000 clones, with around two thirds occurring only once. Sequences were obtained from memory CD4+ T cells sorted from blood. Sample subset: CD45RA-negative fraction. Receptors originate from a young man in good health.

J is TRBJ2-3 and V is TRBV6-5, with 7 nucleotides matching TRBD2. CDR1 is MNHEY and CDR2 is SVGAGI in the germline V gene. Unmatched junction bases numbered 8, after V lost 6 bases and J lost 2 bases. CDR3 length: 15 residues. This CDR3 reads CASSRGGGITDTQYF. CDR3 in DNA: TGTGCCAGCAGCCGCGGCGGGGGAATCACAGATACGCAGTATTTT.

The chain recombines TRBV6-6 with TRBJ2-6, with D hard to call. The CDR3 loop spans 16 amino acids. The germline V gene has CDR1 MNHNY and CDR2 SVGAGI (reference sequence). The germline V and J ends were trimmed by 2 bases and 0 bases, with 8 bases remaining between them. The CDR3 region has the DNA TGTGCCAGCAGTTACGTGGCAGGCTCTGGGGCCAACGTCCTGACTTTC. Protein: CASSYVAGSGANVLTF.

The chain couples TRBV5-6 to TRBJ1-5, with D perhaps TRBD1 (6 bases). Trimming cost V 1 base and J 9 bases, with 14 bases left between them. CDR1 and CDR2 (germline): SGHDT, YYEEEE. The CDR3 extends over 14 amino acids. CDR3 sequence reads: CASSLFAAQGPQHF. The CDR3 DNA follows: TGTGCCAGCAGCTTGTTTGCGGCACAGGGGCCCCAGCATTTT.

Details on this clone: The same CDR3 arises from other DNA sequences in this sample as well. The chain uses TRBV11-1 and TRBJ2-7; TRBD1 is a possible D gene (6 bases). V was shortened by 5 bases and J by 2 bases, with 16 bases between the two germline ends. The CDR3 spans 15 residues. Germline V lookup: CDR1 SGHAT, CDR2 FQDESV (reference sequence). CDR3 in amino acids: CASSVTTTGTYEQYF. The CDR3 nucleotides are TGTGCCAGCAGCGTAACAACGACAGGAACCTACGAGCAGTACTTC.

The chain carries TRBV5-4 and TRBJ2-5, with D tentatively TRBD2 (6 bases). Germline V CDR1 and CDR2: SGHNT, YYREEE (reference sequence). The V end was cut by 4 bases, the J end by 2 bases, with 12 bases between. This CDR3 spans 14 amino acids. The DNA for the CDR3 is TGTGCCAGCAGCGCATCCGGGAGACAAGAGACCCAGTACTTC. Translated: CASSASGRQETQYF. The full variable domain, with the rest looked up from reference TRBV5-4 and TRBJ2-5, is ETGVTQSPTHLIKTRGQQVTLRCSSQSGHNTVSWYQQALGQGPQFIFQYYREEENGRGNFPPRFSGLQFPNYSSELNVNALELDDSALYLCASSASGRQETQYFGPGTRLLVL.

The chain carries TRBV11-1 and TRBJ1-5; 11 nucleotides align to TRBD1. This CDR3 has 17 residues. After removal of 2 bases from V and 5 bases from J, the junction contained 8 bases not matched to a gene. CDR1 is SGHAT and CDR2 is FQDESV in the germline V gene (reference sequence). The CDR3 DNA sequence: TGTGCCAGCAGCTTACCCCTGGGACAGGGGGGGGATCAGCCCCAGCATTTT. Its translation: CASSLPLGQGGDQPQHF.

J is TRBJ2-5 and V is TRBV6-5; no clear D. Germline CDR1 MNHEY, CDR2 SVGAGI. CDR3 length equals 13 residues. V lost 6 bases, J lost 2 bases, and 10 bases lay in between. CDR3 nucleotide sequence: TGTGCCAGCAGCACACGACGGCAAGAGACCCAGTACTTC. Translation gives CASSTRRQETQYF.

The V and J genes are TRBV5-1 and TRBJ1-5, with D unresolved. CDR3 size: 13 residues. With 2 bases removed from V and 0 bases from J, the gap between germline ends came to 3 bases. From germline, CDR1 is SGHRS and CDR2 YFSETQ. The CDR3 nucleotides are TGCGCCAGCAGCTTACATAGCAATCAGCCCCAGCATTTT. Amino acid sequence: CASSLHSNQPQHF. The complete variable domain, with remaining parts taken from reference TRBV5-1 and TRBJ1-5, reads KAGVTQTPRYLIKTRGQQVTLSCSPISGHRSVSWYQQTPGQGLQFLFEYFSETQRNKGNFPGRFSGRQFSNSRSEMNVSTLELGDSALYLCASSLHSNQPQHFGDGTRLSIL.

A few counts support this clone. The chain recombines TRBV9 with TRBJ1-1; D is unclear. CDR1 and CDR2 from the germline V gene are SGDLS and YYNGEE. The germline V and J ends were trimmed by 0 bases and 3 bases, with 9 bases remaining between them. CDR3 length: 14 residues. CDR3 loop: CASSVEDTHTEAFF. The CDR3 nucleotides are TGTGCCAGCAGCGTAGAAGACACACACACTGAAGCTTTCTTT.

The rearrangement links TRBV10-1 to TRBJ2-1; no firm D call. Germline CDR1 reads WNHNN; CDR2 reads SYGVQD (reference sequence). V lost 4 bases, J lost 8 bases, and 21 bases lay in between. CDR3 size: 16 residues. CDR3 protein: CASSAPSLSRIDEQFF. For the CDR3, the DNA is TGCGCCAGCAGTGCGCCCTCCCTATCGCGGATCGATGAGCAGTTCTTC.

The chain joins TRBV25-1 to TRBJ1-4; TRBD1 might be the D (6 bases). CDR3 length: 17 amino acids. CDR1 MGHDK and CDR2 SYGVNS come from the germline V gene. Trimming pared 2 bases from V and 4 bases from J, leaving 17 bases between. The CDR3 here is CASSEQETGSGNEKLFF. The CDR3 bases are TGTGCCAGCAGTGAACAGGAGACAGGCTCTGGTAATGAAAAACTGTTTTTT.

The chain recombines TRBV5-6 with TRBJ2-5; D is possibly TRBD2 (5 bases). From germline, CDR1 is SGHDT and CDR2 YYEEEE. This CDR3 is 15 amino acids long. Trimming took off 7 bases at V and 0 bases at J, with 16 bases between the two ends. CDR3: CASSPSGSYQETQYF. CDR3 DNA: TGTGCCAGCTCCCCAAGCGGTTCGTACCAAGAGACCCAGTACTTC.

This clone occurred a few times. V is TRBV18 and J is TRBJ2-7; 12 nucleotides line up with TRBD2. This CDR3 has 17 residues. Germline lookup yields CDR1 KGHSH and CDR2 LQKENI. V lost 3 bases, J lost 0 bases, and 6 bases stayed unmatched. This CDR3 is CASSPQTSGSFSYEQYF. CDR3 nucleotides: TGTGCCAGCTCACCGCAGACTAGCGGGAGTTTCTCCTACGAGCAGTACTTC.

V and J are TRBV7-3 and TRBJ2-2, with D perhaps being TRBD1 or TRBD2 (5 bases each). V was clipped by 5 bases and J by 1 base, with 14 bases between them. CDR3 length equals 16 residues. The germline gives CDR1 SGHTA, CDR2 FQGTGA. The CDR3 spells CASSRGVPLNTGELFF. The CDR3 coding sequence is TGTGCCAGCAGCCGAGGGGTTCCCCTGAACACCGGGGAGCTGTTTTTT.

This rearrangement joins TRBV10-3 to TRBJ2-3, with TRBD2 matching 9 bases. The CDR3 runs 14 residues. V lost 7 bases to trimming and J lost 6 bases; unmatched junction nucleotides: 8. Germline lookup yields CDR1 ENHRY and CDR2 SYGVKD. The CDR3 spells CAITPGSGGDTQYF. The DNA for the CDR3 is TGTGCCATCACCCCGGGGAGCGGGGGGGATACGCAGTATTTT.

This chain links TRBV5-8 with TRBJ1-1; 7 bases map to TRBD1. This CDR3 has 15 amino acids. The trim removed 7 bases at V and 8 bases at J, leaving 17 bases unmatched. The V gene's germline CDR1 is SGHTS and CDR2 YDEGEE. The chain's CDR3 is CASQDRIYRSTEAFF. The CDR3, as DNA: TGTGCCAGCCAGGACAGGATATACCGTAGCACCGAAGCTTTCTTT.

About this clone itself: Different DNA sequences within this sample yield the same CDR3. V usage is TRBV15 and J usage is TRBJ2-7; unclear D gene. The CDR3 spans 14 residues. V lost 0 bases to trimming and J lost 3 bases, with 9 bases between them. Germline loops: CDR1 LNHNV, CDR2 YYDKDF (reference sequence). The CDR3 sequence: CATSRESPGYEQYF. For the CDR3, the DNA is TGTGCCACCAGCAGAGAATCACCAGGCTACGAGCAGTACTTC.

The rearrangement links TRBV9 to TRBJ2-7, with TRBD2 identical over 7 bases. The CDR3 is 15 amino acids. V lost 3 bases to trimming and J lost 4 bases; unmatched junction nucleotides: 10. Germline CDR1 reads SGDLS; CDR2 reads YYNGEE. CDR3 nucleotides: TGTGCCAGCAGCGCGTCCGGAACTAGCGTTTACGAGCAGTACTTC. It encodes CASSASGTSVYEQYF. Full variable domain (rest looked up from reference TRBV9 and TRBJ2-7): DSGVTQTPKHLITATGQRVTLRCSPRSGDLSVYWYQQSLDQGLQFLIQYYNGEERAKGNILERFSAQQFPDLHSELNLSSLELGDSALYFCASSASGTSVYEQYFGPGTRLTVT.

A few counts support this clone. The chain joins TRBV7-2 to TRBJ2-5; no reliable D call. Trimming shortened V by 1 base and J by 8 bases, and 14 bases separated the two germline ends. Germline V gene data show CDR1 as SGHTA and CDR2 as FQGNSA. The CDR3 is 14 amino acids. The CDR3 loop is CASSLETLGSTQYF. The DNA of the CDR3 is TGTGCCAGCAGCTTAGAAACCCTAGGTAGCACCCAGTACTTC.

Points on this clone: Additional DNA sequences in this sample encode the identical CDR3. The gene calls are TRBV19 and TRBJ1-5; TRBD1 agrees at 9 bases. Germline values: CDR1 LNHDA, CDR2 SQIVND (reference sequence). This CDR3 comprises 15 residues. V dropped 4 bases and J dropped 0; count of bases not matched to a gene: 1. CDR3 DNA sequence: TGTGCCAGTAGTAGGACAGGGGATAGCAATCAGCCCCAGCATTTT. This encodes CASSRTGDSNQPQHF.

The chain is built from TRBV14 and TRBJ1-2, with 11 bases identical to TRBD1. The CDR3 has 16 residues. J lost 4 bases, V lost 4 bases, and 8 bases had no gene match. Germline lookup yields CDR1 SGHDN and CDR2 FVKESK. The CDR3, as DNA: TGTGCCAGCAGCCGGACAGGGGGCGCGTATGGCTATGGCTACACCTTC. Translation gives CASSRTGGAYGYGYTF.